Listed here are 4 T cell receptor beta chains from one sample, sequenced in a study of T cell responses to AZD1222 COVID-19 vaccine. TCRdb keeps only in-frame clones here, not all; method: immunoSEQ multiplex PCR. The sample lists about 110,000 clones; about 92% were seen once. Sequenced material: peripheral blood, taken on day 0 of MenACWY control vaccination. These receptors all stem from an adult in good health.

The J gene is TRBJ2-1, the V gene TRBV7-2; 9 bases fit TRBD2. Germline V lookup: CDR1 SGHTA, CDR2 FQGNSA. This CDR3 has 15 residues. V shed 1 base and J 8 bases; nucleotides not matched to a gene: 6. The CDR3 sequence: CASSLEGGGGYEQFF. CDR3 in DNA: TGTGCCAGCAGCTTAGAAGGCGGGGGGGGCTATGAGCAGTTCTTC.

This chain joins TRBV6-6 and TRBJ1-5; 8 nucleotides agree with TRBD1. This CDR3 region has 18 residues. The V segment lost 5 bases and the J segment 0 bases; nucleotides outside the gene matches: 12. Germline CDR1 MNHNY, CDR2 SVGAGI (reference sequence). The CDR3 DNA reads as TGTGCCAGCAGTCACACCCCGCCGACAGGGGCTAGCAATCAGCCCCAGCATTTT. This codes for CASSHTPPTGASNQPQHF.

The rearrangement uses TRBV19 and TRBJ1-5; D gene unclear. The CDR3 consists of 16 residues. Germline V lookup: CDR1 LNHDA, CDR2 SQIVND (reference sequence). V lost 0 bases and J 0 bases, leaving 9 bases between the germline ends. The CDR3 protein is CASSIESSPSNQPQHF. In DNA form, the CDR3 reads TGTGCCAGTAGTATAGAATCTTCGCCTAGCAATCAGCCCCAGCATTTT.

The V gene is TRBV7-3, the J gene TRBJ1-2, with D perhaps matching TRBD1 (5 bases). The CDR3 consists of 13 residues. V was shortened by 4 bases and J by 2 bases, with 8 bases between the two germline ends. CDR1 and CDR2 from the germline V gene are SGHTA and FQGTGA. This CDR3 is CASSYPGNYGYTF. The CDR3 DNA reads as TGTGCCAGCAGCTACCCAGGGAACTATGGCTACACCTTC.